This TCR beta chain was recovered during a study of blood T cell repertoires in COVID-19. This CDR3 region has 15 residues. Trimming took 2 bases from V and 4 from J, leaving 12 bases between them. The germline CDR1 and CDR2 sequences are KGHSH and LQKENI. Participant age was about 18 to 95 years, and participants resided in roughly 25 US areas. Sequencing was performed with immunoSEQ multiplex PCR; in TCRdb, only in-frame clones are kept and a portion is missing. The table shows around 300,000 clones, with around 90% occurring only once. This chain links TRBV18 with TRBJ1-3; D is undetermined. Sequences were obtained from PBMCs or T cells enriched from blood (not recorded which). The receptor was derived from a woman aged 40 to 50 who had recovered from COVID-19. This CDR3 is CASSPAPAQGNTIYF. The DNA for the CDR3 is TGTGCCAGCTCACCAGCCCCCGCCCAGGGAAACACCATATATTTT. The full variable domain, its missing parts supplied by reference TRBV18 and TRBJ1-3, is NAGVMQNPRHLVRRRGQEARLRCSPMKGHSHVYWYRQLPEEGLKFMVYLQKENIIDESGMPKERFSAEFPKEGPSILRIQQVVRGDSAAYFCASSPAPAQGNTIYFGEGSWLTVV.